This T cell receptor (beta chain) was sequenced in a study of PD-1 blockade in classical Hodgkin lymphoma. Study overall: On a schedule of every 2 weeks, patients received nivolumab 3 mg/kg intravenously. Study-wide points: Baseline diversity was lower in partial responders and progressors than complete responders. Among the patients, those starting nivolumab under 1 year after ASCT were excluded. TCR diversity in CD4+, not CD8+, cells rose significantly by C4D1.

This sample's time point: cycle 4 day 1 (C4D1), after more than five weeks of nivolumab. Autologous stem cell transplantation was followed by relapse in every patient, and brentuximab vedotin exposure varied. In this sample, this clone turned up once. Its matching antigen is unknown. Assay used: immunoSEQ multiplex PCR; TCRdb lists only in-frame clones, some missing. The profile shows roughly 30,000 clones, around 82% of them singletons. Germline V CDR1 and CDR2: SGHNT, YYREEE (reference sequence). There are 15 residues in the CDR3. The V and J ends lost 0 bases and 2 bases respectively, with 6 bases between them.

Sample: peripheral blood mononuclear cells (PBMCs), taken before the fourth cycle of nivolumab. The chain couples TRBV5-4 to TRBJ2-6; D unclear. This sequence originates from a human donor with classical Hodgkin lymphoma. The CDR3 DNA follows: TGTGCCAGCAGCTTGGGGGGAACTGGGGCCAACGTCCTGACTTTC. This translates into CASSLGGTGANVLTF.